The text below deals with one TCR beta chain. The data belong to a study of T cell changes during pregnancy in multiple sclerosis. Assay used: immunoSEQ multiplex PCR; TCRdb lists only in-frame clones, some missing. The table has around 50,000 clones, about 93% seen once. The CDR3 is made up of 14 amino acids. V lost 7 bases and J 4 bases, leaving 13 bases between the germline ends. Germline loops: CDR1 LNHDA, CDR2 SQIVND (reference sequence). Here the sequenced sample was CD4+ T cells from peripheral blood mononuclear cells, taken after pregnancy. J is TRBJ2-2 and V is TRBV19, with unresolved D. This clonotype was obtained from a female donor in good health, enrolled as a control in a pregnancy study. The CDR3 DNA follows: TGTGCCAGTACTTATTCTATCGTCACCGGGGAGCTGTTTTTT. Translating gives CASTYSIVTGELFF.